This T cell receptor (beta chain) was documented in a study of blood T cell repertoires in COVID-19. Study overall: Material from acute and convalescent COVID-19 was sourced from the United States, Italy and Spain. PBMCs, B-cell-depleted T cells, or T cells were the source of the cDNA or gDNA that made up the material.

Everyone who took part was about 18 to 90 years old, and they came from some 23 US areas. Donors were grouped by their self-reported clinical history. J was trimmed by 0 bases and V by 6 bases; bases with no gene match: 13. The CDR3 runs 17 residues. The V gene's germline CDR1 is SGHAT and CDR2 FQNNGV. Here immunoSEQ multiplex PCR was the method, and the copy in TCRdb shows in-frame clones only, minus some. The sample records fewer than 500,000 clones, roughly nine tenths being singletons. The sequence came from a woman younger than 30 with acute COVID-19. The sequenced sample was PBMCs or T cells enriched from blood (not recorded which). V usage is TRBV11-2 and J usage is TRBJ1-1, with 7 bases that match TRBD1. The CDR3 here is CASRLNRGALVNTEAFF. The CDR3 DNA reads as TGTGCCAGCAGACTTAACAGGGGAGCCCTTGTGAACACTGAAGCTTTCTTT.